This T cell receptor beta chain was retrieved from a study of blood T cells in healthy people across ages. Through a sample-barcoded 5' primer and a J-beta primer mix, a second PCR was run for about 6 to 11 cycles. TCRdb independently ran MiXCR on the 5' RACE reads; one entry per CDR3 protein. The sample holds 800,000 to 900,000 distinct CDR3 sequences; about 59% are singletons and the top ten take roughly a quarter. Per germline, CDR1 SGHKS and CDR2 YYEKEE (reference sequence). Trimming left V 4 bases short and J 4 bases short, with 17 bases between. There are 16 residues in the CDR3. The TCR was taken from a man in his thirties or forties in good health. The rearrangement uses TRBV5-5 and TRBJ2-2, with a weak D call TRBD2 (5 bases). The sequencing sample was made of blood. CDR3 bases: TGTGCCAGCAGCCGAATCTACGGGGAGTTCACCGGGGAGCTGTTTTTT. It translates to CASSRIYGEFTGELFF.